Sequencing of this T cell receptor (beta chain) was carried out in a study of vaccination and CD4 T cells after COVID-19. Findings and caveats of the study: Spike mono-reactive status applied to 304 of 307 vaccine-specific clones in convalescent patients. Detection of a median roughly 87% of reactive clones in convalescent patients was confined to the period after vaccination.

CDR1 is LNHDA, CDR2 SQIVND, per germline (reference sequence). V lost 7 bases and J 4 bases, leaving 22 bases between the germline ends. The CDR3 runs 16 residues. Oncomine TCR Beta short-read sequencing was applied to DNA from cultured CD4+ T cells. Via MiXCR, TCRdb re-called the PCR reads, giving one row per CDR3 protein. Here the sample spans some 15,000 distinct CDR3 sequences, about 61% being singletons. Treatment reported: approximately nine-day PBMC culture with coronavirus spike peptide pools or control peptides (ViraFEST assay). In the case of this clonotype: Its specificity is unknown.

The sequenced sample was CD4+ T cells from blood, cultured in vitro. This sequence joins TRBV19 and TRBJ1-2, with D perhaps matching TRBD1 (5 bases). This sequence originates from a human donor who had recovered from COVID-19. DNA for the CDR3: TGTGCCAGTACCCCCCTTAGAGGGCAGGGTAGCTATGGCTACACCTTC. Translated, it gives CASTPLRGQGSYGYTF.